This T cell receptor (beta chain) was captured in a study of blood T cell repertoires in COVID-19 (TCRdb year 2020). For the study in its entirety: Collaborator samples came from the United States, Italy and Spain and covered acute and convalescent phases of COVID-19. The repertoires were made available in a free public database intended to serve as a resource for research on the immune response to SARS-CoV-2. Where available, HLA class I and class II types were obtained from metadata supplied by the sample provider rather than from assay-based typing. Samples came from the ongoing ImmuneRACE study (first 160 participants) plus 1,254 subjects from 6 global collaborators. Sample metadata almost always included a de-identified subject ID, COVID-19 status, age in years and sex. The dataset comprised deeply sampled blood TCRbeta repertoires from subjects exposed to, actively infected with, or recovered from COVID-19. The prospective study material was composed of cDNA or gDNA derived from T cells, B-cell-depleted T cells, or PBMCs. What the work shows at the level of the full study, not this receptor alone: The quantity of clinical and demographic metadata differed by source and by participant and was supplied without curation.

One collaborating source in Seattle enrolled patients while the patients were actively infected and followed the patients over time throughout the course of disease. Whole blood was collected in K2EDTA tubes by collaborating institutions according to the institutions' own protocols. For TCRbeta analysis, collaborators shipped samples in one of three forms: frozen whole blood, isolated PBMCs, or DNA extracted from either of those sample types. Reading the germline V gene (reference sequence) gives CDR1 GTSNPN and CDR2 SVGIG. At the junction V is shortened by 1 base and J by 4 bases; bases outside the gene matches: 6. From the cysteine through the phenylalanine, the CDR3 covers 14 amino acids. This entry keeps only the CDR3 DNA: 42 bases, framed from base 1. Concerning this clone itself: No antigen is known for it. Qualities for individual bases were not recorded, and no much larger clone is one base off.

TCRbeta CDR3 regions were amplified from genomic DNA by means of the immunoSEQ Assay, a bias-controlled multiplex PCR. The original pipeline was this. Within the assay, amplification of reference gene primers was used to estimate how many nucleated cells each sample contained. To quantify the absolute abundance of each unique TCRbeta CDR3 rearrangement, sequence reads were collapsed and filtered. For each sample, productive Simpson clonality was calculated as the square root of Simpson's diversity index across productive rearrangements. Imported from immuneACCESS, the table was reduced by TCRdb to in-frame sequences with V and J called. These copies leave out some clones; in studies compared against another copy, an unresolved V gene accounts for under half, and the cause of the remainder is not known. From that table come the V and J calls and clone size; the DNA was used to work out D and trimming. For this sample there are some 260,000 clones; roughly 88% appear just once. Of the sample, roughly 10% falls within the top ten clones.

This clonotype was sampled from a woman in her seventies with COVID-19, enrolled during active disease. The sequencing sample was made of peripheral blood. Rearrangement joined TRBV30 to TRBJ2-5; TRBD1 lines up with 7 middle nucleotides. The nucleotide sequence reads TGTGCCTGGAGTGCGCAGGGACAGCTAGAGACCCAGTACTTC. This sequence encodes CAWSAQGQLETQYF.